Detailed here is one T cell receptor (beta chain). Just one base apart from a much larger clone, this may be a read error. The time point here: newly diagnosed GD, antithyroid drugs for less than 3 months. Extracted PBMC RNA gave rise to the TCR library. The sample comes from a study of regulatory T cells in long-lasting Graves disease. Relying on iRepertoire HTBI primers and Arm-PCR of CDR3 regions, the team built TCR beta libraries. TCRdb reanalysed the multiplex PCR reads using MiXCR and keeps one entry per CDR3 protein. The sample holds 600,000 to 650,000 distinct CDR3 sequences, 15% to 20% seen once. Germline values: CDR1 MNHEY, CDR2 SVGEGT. The CDR3 sequence is 16 residues long. Trimming stripped 5 bases from V and 0 bases from J, with 15 bases between. The same sample was also used in a study of T cells in Graves' hyperthyroidism and ophthalmopathy.

The clonotype originates from a woman in her 30s with Graves disease. V gene TRBV6-2 or TRBV6-3 combines with J gene TRBJ2-3, with TRBD1 as a possible D gene (5 bases). The sample was peripheral blood mononuclear cells (PBMCs), taken at new diagnosis, from a patient treated with antithyroid drugs. DNA for the CDR3: TGTGCCAGCAGTGACCCGCCAGGGCCGAGCACAGATACGCAGTATTTT. This translates into CASSDPPGPSTDTQYF.